Each of the 5 T cell receptor beta chains below was sequenced from the same sample in a study of T cells in Graves' hyperthyroidism and ophthalmopathy. Researchers took RNA transcripts and amplified the TCR beta CDR3 regions from them. With the HTBI primer set, the TCR CDR3 went through a first round of RT-PCR. TCRdb fed the multiplex PCR reads into MiXCR, producing one record per CDR3 protein. The top ten clones hold under 55% of a sample with roughly 500,000 distinct CDR3 sequences, about 22% of them seen once. The sequenced material came from blood. The source is a woman aged 70-85 years with Graves' ophthalmopathy.

This clonotype appeared a few times. This chain joins TRBV6-2 or TRBV6-3 and TRBJ2-7; TRBD2 might be the D (6 bases). The CDR3 covers 17 residues. Trimming removed 2 bases at V and 5 bases at J, with 22 bases between. Per the germline V gene, CDR1 is MNHEY and CDR2 is SVGEGT. The CDR3 spells CASSYPLGLPRGNEQYF. The CDR3 nucleotides read TGTGCCAGCAGTTACCCTTTGGGACTTCCTCGGGGGAACGAGCAGTACTTC.

Ten or more counts support this clonotype. J is TRBJ1-1 and V is TRBV2, with no clear D. The germline V gene encodes CDR1 SNHLY and CDR2 FYNNEI. Trimming cost V 6 bases and J 10 bases, with 12 bases left between them. This CDR3 contains 11 residues. The CDR3 coding sequence is TGTGCCAGCAGCGCCCGGGCTCCAGCTTTCTTT. It translates to CASSARAPAFF.

J is TRBJ2-7 and V is TRBV7-9; D is possibly TRBD1 or TRBD2 (5 bases each). This CDR3 spans 13 amino acids. Per germline, CDR1 SEHNR and CDR2 FQNEAQ (reference sequence). Trimming took 7 bases from V and 2 from J, leaving 12 bases between them. The DNA for the CDR3 is TGTGCCAGCACCTGGGACGGCCCCTACGAGCAGTACTTC. Residues: CASTWDGPYEQYF.

A few counts support this clonotype. At one of its ends the junction is not consistent with the germline gene, which may arise from a read error. This sequence joins TRBV20-1 and TRBJ2-2, with 11 positions matching TRBD2. The germline V gene encodes CDR1 DFQATT and CDR2 SNEGSKA (reference sequence). The length of the CDR3 is 14 residues. The CDR3 coding sequence is TGCAGTGCTAGACTAGCGGGAGGTGGCGGGGAGCTGTCTTTT. Protein: CSARLAGGGGELSF.

The V and J genes are TRBV27 and TRBJ1-5; 7 nucleotides align to TRBD1. With V trimmed by 3 bases and J by 1 base, 3 bases remained unmatched. There are 15 residues in the CDR3. Germline V gene lookup returns CDR1 MNHEY and CDR2 SMNVEV (reference sequence). CDR3 residues: CASSFLQGSNQPQHF. The CDR3 bases are TGTGCCAGCAGTTTCTTACAGGGGAGCAATCAGCCCCAGCATTTT.